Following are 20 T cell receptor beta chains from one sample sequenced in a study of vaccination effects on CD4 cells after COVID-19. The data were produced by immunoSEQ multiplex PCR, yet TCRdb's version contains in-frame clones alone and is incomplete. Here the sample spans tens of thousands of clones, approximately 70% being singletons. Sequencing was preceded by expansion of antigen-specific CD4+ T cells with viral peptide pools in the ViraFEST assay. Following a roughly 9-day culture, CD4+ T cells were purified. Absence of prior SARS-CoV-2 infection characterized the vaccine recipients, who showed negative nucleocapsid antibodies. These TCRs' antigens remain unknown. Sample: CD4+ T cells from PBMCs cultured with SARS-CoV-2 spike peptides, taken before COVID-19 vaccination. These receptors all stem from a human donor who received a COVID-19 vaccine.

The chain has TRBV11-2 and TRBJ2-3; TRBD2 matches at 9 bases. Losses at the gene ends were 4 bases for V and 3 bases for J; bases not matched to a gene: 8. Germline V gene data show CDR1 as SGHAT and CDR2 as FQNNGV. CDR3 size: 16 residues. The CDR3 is CASSSGASGITDTQYF. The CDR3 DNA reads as TGTGCCAGCAGCTCAGGGGCTAGCGGGATAACAGATACGCAGTATTTT.

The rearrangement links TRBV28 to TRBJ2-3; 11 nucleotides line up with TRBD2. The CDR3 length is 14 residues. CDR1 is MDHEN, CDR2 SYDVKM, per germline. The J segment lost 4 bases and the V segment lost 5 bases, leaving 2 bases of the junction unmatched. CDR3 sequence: CASSRLAGSDTQYF. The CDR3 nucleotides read TGTGCCAGCAGTCGACTAGCGGGATCAGATACGCAGTATTTT.

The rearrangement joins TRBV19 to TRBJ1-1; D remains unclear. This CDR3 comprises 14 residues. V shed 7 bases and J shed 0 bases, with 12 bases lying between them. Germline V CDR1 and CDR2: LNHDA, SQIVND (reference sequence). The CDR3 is CASKPSGLNTEAFF. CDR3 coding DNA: TGTGCCAGTAAACCTTCGGGGTTGAACACTGAAGCTTTCTTT.

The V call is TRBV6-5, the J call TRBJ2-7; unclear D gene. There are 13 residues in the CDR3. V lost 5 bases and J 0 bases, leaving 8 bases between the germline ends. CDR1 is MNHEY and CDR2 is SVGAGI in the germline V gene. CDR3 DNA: TGTGCCAGCAGTCCTCAAGACTCCTACGAGCAGTACTTC. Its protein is CASSPQDSYEQYF.

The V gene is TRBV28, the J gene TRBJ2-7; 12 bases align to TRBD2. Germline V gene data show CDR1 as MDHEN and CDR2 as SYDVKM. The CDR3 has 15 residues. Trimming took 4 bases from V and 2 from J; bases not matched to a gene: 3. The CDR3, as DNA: TGTGCCAGCAGTTCCAGGACTAGCGGGGCCTACGAGCAGTACTTC. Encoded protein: CASSSRTSGAYEQYF.

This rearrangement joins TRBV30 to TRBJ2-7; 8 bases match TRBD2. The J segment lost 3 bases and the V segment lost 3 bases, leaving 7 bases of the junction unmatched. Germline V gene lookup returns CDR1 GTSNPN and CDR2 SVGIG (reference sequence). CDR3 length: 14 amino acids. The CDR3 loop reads CAWSAGTRGYEQYF. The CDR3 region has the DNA TGTGCCTGGAGCGCCGGGACTAGAGGCTACGAGCAGTACTTC.

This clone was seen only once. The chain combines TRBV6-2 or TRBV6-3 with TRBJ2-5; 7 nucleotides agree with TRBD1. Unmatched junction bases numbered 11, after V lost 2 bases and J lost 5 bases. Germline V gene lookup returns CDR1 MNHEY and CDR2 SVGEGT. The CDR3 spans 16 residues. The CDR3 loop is CASSYPDRAQSETQYF. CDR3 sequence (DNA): TGTGCCAGCAGTTACCCCGACAGGGCCCAGTCGGAGACCCAGTACTTC.

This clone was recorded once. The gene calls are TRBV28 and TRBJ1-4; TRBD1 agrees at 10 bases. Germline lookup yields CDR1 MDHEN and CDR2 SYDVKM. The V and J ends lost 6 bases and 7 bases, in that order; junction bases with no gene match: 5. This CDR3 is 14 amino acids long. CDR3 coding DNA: TGTGCCAGCAGCCTGACAGGGGGCAGTGAAAAACTGTTTTTT. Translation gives CASSLTGGSEKLFF.

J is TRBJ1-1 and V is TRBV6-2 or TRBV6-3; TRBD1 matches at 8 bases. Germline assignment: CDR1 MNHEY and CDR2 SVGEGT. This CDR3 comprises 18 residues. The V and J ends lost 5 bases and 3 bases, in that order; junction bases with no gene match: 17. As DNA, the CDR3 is TGTGCCAGCAGTCCCTCAGGACAGGGCCAGCGAGTAGACACTGAAGCTTTCTTT. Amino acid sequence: CASSPSGQGQRVDTEAFF.

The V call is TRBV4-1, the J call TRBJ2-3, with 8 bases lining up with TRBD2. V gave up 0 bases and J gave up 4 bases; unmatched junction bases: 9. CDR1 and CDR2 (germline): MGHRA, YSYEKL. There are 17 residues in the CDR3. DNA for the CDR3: TGCGCCAGCAGCCAAGATTACACGGGGGGGAACCCAGATACGCAGTATTTT. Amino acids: CASSQDYTGGNPDTQYF.

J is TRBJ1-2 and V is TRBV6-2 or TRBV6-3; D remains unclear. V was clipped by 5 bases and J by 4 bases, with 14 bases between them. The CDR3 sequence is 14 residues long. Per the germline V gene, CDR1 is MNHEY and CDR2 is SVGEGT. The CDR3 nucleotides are TGTGCCAGCAGTCCGACATTGTGGGGCTATGGCTACACCTTC. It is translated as CASSPTLWGYGYTF.

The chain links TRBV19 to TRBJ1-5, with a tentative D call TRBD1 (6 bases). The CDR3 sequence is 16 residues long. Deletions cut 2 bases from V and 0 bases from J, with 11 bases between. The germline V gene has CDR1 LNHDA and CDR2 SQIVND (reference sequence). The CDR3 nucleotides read TGTGCCAGTAGTATACAGACAGGCTATAGCAATCAGCCCCAGCATTTT. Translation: CASSIQTGYSNQPQHF.

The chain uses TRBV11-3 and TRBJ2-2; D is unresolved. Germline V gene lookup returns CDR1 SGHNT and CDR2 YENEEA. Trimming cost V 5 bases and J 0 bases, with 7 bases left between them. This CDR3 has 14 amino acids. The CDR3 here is CASSPDSNTGELFF. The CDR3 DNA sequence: TGTGCCAGCAGCCCCGACTCGAACACCGGGGAGCTGTTTTTT.

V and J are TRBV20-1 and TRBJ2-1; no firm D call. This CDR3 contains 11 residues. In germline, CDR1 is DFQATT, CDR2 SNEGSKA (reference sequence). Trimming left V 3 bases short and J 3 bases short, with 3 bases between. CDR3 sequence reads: CSARNYNEQFF. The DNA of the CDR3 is TGCAGTGCTAGGAACTACAATGAGCAGTTCTTC.

CDR3 DNA sequence: TGCAGCGTTTCTTGGACAATCAACACCGGGGAGCTGTTTTTT. Translation: CSVSWTINTGELFF. V is TRBV29-1 and J is TRBJ2-2; D may be TRBD1 (5 bases). Trimming removed 5 bases from V and 2 bases from J, with 12 bases in between. Germline-derived CDR1 and CDR2 are SQVTM and ANQGSEA. This CDR3 is 14 amino acids long.

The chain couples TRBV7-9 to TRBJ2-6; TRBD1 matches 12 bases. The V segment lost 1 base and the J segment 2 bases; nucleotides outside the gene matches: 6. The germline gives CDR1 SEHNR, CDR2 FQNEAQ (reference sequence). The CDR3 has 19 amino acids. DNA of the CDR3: TGTGCCAGCAGCTTAGTCGCGGGACAGGGGGCGCCTGGGGCCAACGTCCTGACTTTC. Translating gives CASSLVAGQGAPGANVLTF.

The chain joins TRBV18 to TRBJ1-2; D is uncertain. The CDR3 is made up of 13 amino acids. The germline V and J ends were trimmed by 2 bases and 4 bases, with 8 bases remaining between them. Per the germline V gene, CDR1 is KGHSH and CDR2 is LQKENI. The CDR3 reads CASSPTESYGYTF. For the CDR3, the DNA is TGTGCCAGCTCACCAACAGAGAGCTATGGCTACACCTTC.

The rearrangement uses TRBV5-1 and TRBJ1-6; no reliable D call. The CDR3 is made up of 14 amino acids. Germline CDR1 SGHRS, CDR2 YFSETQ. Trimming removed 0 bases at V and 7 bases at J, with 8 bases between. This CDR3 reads CASSLEEGNSPLHF. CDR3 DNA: TGCGCCAGCAGCTTGGAGGAGGGAAATTCACCCCTCCACTTT.

The CDR3 region is CASSRPGGEMNTEAFF. The CDR3 DNA reads as TGTGCCAGCAGCCGTCCCGGGGGCGAGATGAACACTGAAGCTTTCTTT. This sequence joins TRBV3-1 (or the pseudogene TRBV3-2) and TRBJ1-1, with D possibly being TRBD1 (6 bases). CDR1 is LGHDT, CDR2 YNNKEL, per germline (reference sequence). V gave up 4 bases and J gave up 0 bases, with 15 bases separating them. The CDR3 runs to 16 residues.

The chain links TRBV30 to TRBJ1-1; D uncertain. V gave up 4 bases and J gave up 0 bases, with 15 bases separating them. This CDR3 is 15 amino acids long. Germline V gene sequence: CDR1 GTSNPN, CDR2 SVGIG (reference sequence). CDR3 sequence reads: CAWNLVGRMNTEAFF. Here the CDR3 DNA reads TGTGCCTGGAATCTAGTTGGACGTATGAACACTGAAGCTTTCTTT. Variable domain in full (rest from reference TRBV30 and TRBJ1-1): SQTIHQWPATLVQPVGSPLSLECTVEGTSNPNLYWYRQAAGRGLQLLFYSVGIGQISSEVPQNLSASRPQDRQFILSSKKLLLSDSGFYLCAWNLVGRMNTEAFFGQGTRLTVV.